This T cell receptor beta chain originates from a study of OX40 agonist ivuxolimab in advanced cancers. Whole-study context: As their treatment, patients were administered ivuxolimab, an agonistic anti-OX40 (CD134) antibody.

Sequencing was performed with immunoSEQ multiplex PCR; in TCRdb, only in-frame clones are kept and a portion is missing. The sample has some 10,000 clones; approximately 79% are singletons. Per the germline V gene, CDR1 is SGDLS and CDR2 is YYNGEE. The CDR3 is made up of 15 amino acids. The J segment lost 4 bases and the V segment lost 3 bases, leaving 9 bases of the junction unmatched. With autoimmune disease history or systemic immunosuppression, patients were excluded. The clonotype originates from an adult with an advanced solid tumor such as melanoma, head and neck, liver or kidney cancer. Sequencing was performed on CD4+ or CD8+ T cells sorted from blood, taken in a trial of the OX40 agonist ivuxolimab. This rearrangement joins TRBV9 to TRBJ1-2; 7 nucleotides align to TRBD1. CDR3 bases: TGTGCCAGCAGCGGGGACCGGGACAGACTCTATGGCTACACCTTC. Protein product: CASSGDRDRLYGYTF. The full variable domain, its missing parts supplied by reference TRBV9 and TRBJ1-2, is DSGVTQTPKHLITATGQRVTLRCSPRSGDLSVYWYQQSLDQGLQFLIQYYNGEERAKGNILERFSAQQFPDLHSELNLSSLELGDSALYFCASSGDRDRLYGYTFGSGTRLTVV.